This TCR beta chain was obtained from a study of cytomegalovirus exposure and HLA in healthy donors. TCRdb keeps only in-frame clones here, not all; method: immunoSEQ multiplex PCR. The sample includes tens of thousands of clones, nearly 96% of them seen just once. The source material was PBMCs. The clonotype originates from a woman aged 18-29 years in good health and CMV-seropositive.

CDR3 residues: CASSQVGGLLPYEQYF. CDR3 DNA: TGTGCCAGCAGCCAAGTTGGCGGGCTTCTACCCTACGAGCAGTACTTC. The V call is TRBV14, the J call TRBJ2-7; D may be TRBD2 (5 bases). V shed 1 base and J shed 2 bases, with 15 bases lying between them. Per germline, CDR1 SGHDN and CDR2 FVKESK. The CDR3 is made up of 16 amino acids.